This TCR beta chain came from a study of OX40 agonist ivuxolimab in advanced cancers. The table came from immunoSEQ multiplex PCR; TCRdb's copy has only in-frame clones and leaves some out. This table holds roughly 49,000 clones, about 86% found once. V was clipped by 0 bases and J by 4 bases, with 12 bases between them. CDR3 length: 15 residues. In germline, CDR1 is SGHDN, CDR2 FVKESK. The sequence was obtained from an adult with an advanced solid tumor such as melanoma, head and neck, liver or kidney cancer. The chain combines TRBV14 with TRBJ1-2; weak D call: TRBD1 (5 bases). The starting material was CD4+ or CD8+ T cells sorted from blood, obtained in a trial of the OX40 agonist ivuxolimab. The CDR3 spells CASSQDYPGSYGYTF. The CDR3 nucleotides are TGTGCCAGCAGCCAAGATTATCCAGGGTCCTATGGCTACACCTTC.